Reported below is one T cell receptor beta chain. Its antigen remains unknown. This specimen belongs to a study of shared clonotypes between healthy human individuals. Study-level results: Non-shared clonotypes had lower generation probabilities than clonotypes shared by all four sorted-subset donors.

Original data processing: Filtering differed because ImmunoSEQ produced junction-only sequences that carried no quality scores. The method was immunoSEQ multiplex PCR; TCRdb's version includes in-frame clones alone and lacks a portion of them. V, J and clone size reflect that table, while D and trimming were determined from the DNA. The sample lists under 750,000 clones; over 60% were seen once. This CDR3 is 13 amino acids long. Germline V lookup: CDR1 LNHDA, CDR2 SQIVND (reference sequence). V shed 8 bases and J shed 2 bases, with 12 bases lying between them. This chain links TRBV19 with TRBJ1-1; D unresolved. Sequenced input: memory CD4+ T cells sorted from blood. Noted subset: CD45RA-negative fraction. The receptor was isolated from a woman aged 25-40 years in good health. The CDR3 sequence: CASVGQFNTEAFF. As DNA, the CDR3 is TGTGCCAGTGTTGGGCAGTTTAACACTGAAGCTTTCTTT.